This T cell receptor (beta chain) came from a study of identical twins. With V trimmed by 3 bases and J by 3 bases, 2 bases remained unmatched. This CDR3 comprises 14 residues. The germline CDR1 and CDR2 sequences are SGDLS and YYNGEE. This clonotype was counted many times. No antigen is known for it. General study results and limits: Clonotypes of the beta chain that were abundant in cord blood carried fewer insertions (memory repertoires showed none). Within beta out-of-frame sequences, the excess sharing observed between twins was weaker. Conclusions were based on cross-sectional statistical analysis, without following the same donors.

A universal primer site came from template switching; cDNA carried unique molecular identifiers. TCRdb reanalysed the 5' RACE reads using MiXCR and keeps one entry per CDR3 protein. Among 1.5 million to 2 million distinct CDR3 sequences, less than 35% were seen once, and the ten largest hold about 0.27%. This TCR came from a newborn girl in good health. The chain employs TRBV9 and TRBJ1-2, with TRBD1 matching 10 bases. The sample comprised cord blood. The CDR3 loop is CASSAGTGDYGYTF. CDR3 coding DNA: TGTGCCAGCAGCGCCGGGACAGGGGACTATGGCTACACCTTC.